This T cell receptor beta chain comes out of a study of blood T cell repertoires in COVID-19. Assay: immunoSEQ multiplex PCR; the TCRdb copy retains only in-frame clones and omits some. This table holds about 480,000 clones, roughly nine tenths found once. CDR3 length: 14 residues. Deletions cut 3 bases from V and 4 bases from J, with 11 bases between. The V gene's germline CDR1 is MNHEY and CDR2 SMNVEV (reference sequence). Source material: peripheral blood. This sequence was found in a woman aged 50 to 65 with COVID-19, enrolled during active disease. V and J are TRBV27 and TRBJ2-3; D is possibly TRBD2 (6 bases). This chain's CDR3 is CASSLEGRADTQYF. Written as DNA, the CDR3 is TGTGCCAGCAGTTTGGAGGGGCGTGCAGATACGCAGTATTTT.